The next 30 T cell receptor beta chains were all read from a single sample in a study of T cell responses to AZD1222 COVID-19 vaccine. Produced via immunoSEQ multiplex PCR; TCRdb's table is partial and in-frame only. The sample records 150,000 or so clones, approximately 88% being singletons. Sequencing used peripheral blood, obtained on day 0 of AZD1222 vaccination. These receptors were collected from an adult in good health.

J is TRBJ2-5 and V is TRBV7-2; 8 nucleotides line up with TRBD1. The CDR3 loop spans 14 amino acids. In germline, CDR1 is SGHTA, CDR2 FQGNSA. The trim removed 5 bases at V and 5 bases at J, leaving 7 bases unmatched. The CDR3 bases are TGTGCCAGCAGCCCGACAGGGGCTCGGGAGACCCAGTACTTC. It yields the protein CASSPTGARETQYF.

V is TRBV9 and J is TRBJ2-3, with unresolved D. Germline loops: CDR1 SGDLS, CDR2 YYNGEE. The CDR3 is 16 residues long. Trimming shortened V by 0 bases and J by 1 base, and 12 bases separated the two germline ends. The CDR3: CASSVVAQVGTDTQYF. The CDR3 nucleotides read TGTGCCAGCAGCGTAGTAGCTCAGGTTGGCACAGATACGCAGTATTTT.

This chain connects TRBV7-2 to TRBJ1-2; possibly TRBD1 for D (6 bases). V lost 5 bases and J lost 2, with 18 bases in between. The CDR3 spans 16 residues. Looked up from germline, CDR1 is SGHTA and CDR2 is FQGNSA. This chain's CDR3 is CASSPSPGVANYGYTF. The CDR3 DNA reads TGTGCCAGCAGCCCTAGTCCAGGGGTGGCGAACTATGGCTACACCTTC.

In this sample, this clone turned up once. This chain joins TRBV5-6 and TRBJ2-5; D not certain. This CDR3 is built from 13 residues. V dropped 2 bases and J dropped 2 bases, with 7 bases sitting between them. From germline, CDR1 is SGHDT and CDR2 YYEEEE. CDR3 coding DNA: TGTGCCAGCAGCTTTTTGCAACAAGAGACCCAGTACTTC. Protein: CASSFLQQETQYF.

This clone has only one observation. The CDR3 spells CASYSRDNSSYEQYF. DNA of the CDR3: TGTGCCAGCTACTCCCGGGACAATAGCTCCTACGAGCAGTACTTC. The V gene is TRBV5-6, the J gene TRBJ2-7; tentatively, D is TRBD1 (6 bases). Germline V CDR1 and CDR2: SGHDT, YYEEEE. The CDR3 totals 15 residues. V was trimmed by 7 bases and J by 0 bases, leaving 17 bases between them.

CDR3 region: CASSPRPIVETQYF. Written as DNA, the CDR3 is TGTGCCAGCAGCCCCAGACCCATAGTGGAGACCCAGTACTTC. The genes are TRBV11-3 and TRBJ2-5; D uncertain. This CDR3 region has 14 residues. The V gene lost 5 bases and the J gene lost 5 bases, with 15 bases spanning the gap. Germline loops: CDR1 SGHNT, CDR2 YENEEA.

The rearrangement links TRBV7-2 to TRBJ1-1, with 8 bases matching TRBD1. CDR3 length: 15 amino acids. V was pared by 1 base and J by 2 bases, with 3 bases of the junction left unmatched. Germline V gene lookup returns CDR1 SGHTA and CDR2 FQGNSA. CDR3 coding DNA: TGTGCCAGCAGCTTAGGCACAGGGGGAAACACTGAAGCTTTCTTT. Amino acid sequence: CASSLGTGGNTEAFF.

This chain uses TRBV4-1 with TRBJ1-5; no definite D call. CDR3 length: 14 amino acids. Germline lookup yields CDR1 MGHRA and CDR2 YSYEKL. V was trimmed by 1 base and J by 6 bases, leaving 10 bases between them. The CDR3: CASSQVPGRQPQHF. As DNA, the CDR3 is TGCGCCAGCAGCCAAGTTCCAGGCCGTCAGCCCCAGCATTTT.

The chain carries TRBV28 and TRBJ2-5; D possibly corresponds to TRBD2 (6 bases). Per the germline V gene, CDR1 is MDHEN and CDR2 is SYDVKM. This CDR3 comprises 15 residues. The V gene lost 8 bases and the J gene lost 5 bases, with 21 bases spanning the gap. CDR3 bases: TGTGCCAGCTCTCAGGGCGGCGGAGGGCCCGAGACCCAGTACTTC. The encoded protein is CASSQGGGGPETQYF.

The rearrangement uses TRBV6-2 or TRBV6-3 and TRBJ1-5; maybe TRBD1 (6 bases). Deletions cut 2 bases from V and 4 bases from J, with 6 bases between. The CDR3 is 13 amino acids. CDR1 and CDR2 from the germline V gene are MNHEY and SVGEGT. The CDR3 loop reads CASSYRGNQPQHF. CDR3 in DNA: TGTGCCAGCAGTTACAGGGGGAATCAGCCCCAGCATTTT.

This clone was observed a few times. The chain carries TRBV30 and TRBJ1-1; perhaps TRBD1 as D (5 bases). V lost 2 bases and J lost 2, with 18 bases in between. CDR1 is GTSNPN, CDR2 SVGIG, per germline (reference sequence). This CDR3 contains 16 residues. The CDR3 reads CAWSPRRDLDNTEAFF. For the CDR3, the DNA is TGTGCCTGGAGTCCCCGCAGGGACCTCGATAACACTGAAGCTTTCTTT.

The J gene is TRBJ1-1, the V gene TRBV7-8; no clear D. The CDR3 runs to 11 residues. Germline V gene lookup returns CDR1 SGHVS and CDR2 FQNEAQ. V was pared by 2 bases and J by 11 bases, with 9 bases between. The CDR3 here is CASSLSGWAFF. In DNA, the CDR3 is TGTGCCAGCAGCTTATCTGGGTGGGCTTTCTTT.

The CDR3, as DNA: TGCAGCGTTGAATTGGCAGGGGGTGGGGAGCAGTACTTC. This codes for CSVELAGGGEQYF. The chain links TRBV29-1 to TRBJ2-7; 7 nucleotides line up with TRBD1. CDR3 size: 13 residues. Trimming at V came to 2 bases and at J to 7 bases, leaving 8 bases not matched to a gene. The germline gives CDR1 SQVTM, CDR2 ANQGSEA.

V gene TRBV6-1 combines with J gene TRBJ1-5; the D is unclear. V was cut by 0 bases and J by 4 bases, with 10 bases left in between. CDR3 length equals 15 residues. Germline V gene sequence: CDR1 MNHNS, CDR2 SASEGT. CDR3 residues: CASSEARPRNQPQHF. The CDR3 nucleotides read TGTGCCAGCAGTGAAGCGCGGCCGAGAAATCAGCCCCAGCATTTT.

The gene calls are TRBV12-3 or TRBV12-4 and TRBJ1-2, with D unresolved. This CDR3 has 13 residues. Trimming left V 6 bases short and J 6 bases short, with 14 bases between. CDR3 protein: CASSPGVRDGYTF. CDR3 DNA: TGTGCCAGCAGCCCGGGCGTTCGAGATGGCTACACCTTC.

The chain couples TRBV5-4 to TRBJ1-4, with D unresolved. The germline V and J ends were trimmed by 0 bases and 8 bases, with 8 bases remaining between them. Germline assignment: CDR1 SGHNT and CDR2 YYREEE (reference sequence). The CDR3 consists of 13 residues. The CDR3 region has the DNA TGTGCCAGCAGCTTGGGGGCGGGGGAAAAACTGTTTTTT. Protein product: CASSLGAGEKLFF.

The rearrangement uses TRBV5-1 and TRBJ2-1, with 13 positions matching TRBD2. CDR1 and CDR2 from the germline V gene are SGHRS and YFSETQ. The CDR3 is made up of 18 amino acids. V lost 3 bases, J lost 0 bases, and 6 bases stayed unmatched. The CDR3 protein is CASSSGLAGALSYNEQFF. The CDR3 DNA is TGCGCCAGCAGCTCCGGACTAGCGGGGGCCCTCTCCTACAATGAGCAGTTCTTC. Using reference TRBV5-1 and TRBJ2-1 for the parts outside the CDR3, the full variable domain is KAGVTQTPRYLIKTRGQQVTLSCSPISGHRSVSWYQQTPGQGLQFLFEYFSETQRNKGNFPGRFSGRQFSNSRSEMNVSTLELGDSALYLCASSSGLAGALSYNEQFFGPGTRLTVL.

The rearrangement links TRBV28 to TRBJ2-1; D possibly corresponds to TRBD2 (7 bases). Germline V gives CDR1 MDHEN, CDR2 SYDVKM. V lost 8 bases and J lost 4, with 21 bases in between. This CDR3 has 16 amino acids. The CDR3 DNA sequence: TGTGCCAGCTTACCGGTAGGGGGGGAATCATACAATGAGCAGTTCTTC. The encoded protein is CASLPVGGESYNEQFF.

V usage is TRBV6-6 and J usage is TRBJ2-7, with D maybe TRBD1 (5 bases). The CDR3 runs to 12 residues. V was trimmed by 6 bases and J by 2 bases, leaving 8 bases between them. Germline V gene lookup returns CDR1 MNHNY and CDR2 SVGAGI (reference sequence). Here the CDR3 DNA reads TGTGCCAGCAGGCAGGGAACCTACGAGCAGTACTTC. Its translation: CASRQGTYEQYF.

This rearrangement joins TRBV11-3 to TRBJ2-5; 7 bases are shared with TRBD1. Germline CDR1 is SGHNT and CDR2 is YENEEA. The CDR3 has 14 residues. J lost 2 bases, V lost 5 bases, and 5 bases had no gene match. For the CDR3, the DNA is TGTGCCAGCAGCGTAAGCAGGGGGCAAGAGACCCAGTACTTC. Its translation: CASSVSRGQETQYF.

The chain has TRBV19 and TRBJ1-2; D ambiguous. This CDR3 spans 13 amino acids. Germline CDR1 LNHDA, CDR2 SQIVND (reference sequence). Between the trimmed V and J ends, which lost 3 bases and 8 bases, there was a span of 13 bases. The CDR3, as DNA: TGTGCCAGTAGTATTCTAGTGGGAAGCGGCTACACCTTC. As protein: CASSILVGSGYTF.

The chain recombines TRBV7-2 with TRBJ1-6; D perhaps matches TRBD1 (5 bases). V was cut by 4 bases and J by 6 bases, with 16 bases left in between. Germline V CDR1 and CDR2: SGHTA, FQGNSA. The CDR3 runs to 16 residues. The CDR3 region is CASSSTGDHLNSPLHF. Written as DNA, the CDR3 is TGTGCCAGCAGCTCTACAGGCGATCACCTTAATTCACCCCTCCACTTT.

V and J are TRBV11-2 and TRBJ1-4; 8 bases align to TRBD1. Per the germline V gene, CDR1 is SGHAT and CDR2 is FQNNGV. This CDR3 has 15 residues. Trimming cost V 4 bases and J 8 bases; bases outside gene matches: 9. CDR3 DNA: TGTGCCAGCAGCTCCGGGGACAGGAGGAACGAAAAACTGTTTTTT. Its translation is CASSSGDRRNEKLFF. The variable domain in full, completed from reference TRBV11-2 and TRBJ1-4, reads EAGVAQSPRYKIIEKRQSVAFWCNPISGHATLYWYQQILGQGPKLLIQFQNNGVVDDSQLPKDRFSAERLKGVDSTLKIQPAKLEDSAVYLCASSSGDRRNEKLFFGSGTQLSVL.

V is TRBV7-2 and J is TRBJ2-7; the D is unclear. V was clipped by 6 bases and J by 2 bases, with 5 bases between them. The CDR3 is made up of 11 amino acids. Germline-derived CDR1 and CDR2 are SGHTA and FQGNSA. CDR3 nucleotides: TGTGCCAGCAGTTCAGCCTACGAGCAGTACTTC. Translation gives CASSSAYEQYF.

The CDR3 loop reads CSVGEETQYF. The CDR3 region has the DNA TGCAGCGTTGGGGAAGAGACCCAGTACTTC. The chain links TRBV29-1 to TRBJ2-5, with no clear D. The CDR3 sequence is 10 residues long. Germline CDR1 reads SQVTM; CDR2 reads ANQGSEA. Trimming left V 4 bases short and J 3 bases short, with 3 bases between.

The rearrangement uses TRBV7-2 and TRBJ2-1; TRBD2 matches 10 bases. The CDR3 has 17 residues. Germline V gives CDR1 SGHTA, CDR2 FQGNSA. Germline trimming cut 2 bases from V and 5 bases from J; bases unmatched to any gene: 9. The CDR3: CASSLQVRTSGNNEQFF. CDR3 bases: TGTGCCAGCAGCTTACAGGTCAGGACTAGCGGTAACAATGAGCAGTTCTTC.

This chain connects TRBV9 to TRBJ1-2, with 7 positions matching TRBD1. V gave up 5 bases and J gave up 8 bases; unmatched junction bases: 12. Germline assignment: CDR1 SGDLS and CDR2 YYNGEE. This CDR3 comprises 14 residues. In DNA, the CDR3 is TGTGCCAGCAGAGCTTCAGGGGGTACTGGCGGCTACACCTTC. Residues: CASRASGGTGGYTF.

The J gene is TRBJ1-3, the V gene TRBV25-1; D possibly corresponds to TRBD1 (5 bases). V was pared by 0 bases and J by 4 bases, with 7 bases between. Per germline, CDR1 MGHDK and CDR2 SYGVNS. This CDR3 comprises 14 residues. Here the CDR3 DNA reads TGTGCCAGCAGTGAATATGGGGGGGGAAACACCATATATTTT. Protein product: CASSEYGGGNTIYF.

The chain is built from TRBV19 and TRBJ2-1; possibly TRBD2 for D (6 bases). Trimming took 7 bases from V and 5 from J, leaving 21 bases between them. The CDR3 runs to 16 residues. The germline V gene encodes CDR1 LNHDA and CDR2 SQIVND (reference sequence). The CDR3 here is CASTRLGGPGNNEQFF. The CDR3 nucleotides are TGTGCCAGTACTCGACTAGGAGGGCCGGGGAACAATGAGCAGTTCTTC. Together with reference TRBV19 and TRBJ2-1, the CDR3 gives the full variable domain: DGGITQSPKYLFRKEGQNVTLSCEQNLNHDAMYWYRQDPGQGLRLIYYSQIVNDFQKGDIAEGYSVSREKKESFPLTVTSAQKNPTAFYLCASTRLGGPGNNEQFFGPGTRLTVL.

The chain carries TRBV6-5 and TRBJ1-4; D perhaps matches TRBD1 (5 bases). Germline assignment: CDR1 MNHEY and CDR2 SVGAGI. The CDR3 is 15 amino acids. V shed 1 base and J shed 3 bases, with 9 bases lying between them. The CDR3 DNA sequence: TGTGCCAGCAGTTACTTAAAAGGGGCTAATGAAAAACTGTTTTTT. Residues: CASSYLKGANEKLFF.